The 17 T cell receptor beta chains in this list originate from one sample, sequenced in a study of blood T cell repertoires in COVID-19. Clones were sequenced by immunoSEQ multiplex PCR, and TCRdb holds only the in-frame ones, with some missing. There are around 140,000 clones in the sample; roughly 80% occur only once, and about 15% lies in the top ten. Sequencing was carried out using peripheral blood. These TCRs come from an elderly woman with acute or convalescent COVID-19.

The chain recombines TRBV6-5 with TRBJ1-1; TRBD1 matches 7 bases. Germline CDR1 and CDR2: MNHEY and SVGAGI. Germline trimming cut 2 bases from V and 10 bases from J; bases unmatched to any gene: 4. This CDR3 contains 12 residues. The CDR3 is CASSYRQGRAFF. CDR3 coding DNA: TGTGCCAGCAGTTACCGACAGGGCCGAGCTTTCTTT.

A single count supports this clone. The CDR3 DNA follows: TGTGCCAGCAGTGTGGGACAGGGAATTGAAGGCTACACCTTC. This gives the protein CASSVGQGIEGYTF. The chain uses TRBV2 and TRBJ1-2, with 9 positions matching TRBD1. The junction had 8 bases not matched to a gene; V was cut back by 4 bases and J by 8 bases. The CDR3 is 14 amino acids. Germline-derived CDR1 and CDR2 are SNHLY and FYNNEI.

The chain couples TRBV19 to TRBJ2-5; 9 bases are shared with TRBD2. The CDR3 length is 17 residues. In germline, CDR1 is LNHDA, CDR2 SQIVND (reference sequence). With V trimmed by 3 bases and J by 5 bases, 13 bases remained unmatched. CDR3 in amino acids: CASSMSVAGDGGETQYF. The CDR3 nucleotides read TGTGCCAGTAGTATGTCGGTAGCGGGAGACGGTGGTGAGACCCAGTACTTC.

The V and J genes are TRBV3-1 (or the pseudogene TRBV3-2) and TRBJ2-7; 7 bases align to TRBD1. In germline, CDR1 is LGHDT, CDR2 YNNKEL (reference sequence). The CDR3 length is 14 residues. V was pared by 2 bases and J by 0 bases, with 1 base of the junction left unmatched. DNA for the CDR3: TGTGCCAGCAGCCAAAGGGACAGCTCCTACGAGCAGTACTTC. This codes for CASSQRDSSYEQYF.

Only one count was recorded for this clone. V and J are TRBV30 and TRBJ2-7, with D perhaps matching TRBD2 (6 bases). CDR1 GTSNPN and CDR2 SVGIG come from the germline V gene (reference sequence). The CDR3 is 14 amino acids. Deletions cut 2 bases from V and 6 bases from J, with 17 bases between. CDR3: CAWSLGQGLGEQYF. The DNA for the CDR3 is TGTGCCTGGAGTCTAGGTCAGGGACTTGGCGAGCAGTACTTC.

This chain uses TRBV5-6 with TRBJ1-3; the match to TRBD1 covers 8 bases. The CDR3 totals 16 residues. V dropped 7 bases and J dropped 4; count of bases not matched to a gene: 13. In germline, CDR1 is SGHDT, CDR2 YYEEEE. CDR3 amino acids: CASGRTGCHSGNTIYF. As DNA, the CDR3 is TGTGCCAGCGGAAGGACAGGGTGTCATTCGGGAAACACCATATATTTT.

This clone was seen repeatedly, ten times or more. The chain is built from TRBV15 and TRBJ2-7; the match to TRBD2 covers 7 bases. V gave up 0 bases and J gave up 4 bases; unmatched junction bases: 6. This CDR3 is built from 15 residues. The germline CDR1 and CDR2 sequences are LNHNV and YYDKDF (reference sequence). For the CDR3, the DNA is TGTGCCACCAGCAGAGAGGCCAGCGGGAAGTACGAGCAGTACTTC. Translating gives CATSREASGKYEQYF.

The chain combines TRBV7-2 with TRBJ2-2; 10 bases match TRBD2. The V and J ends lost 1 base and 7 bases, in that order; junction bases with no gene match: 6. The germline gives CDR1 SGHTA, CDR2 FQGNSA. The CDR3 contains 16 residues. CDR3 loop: CASSLGPSGRGGELFF. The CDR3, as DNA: TGTGCCAGCAGCTTAGGACCCAGCGGGAGGGGCGGGGAGCTGTTTTTT.

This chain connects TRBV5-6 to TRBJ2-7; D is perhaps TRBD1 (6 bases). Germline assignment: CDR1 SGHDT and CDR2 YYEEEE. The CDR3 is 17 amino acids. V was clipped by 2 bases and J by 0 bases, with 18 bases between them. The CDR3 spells CASSFRPGQLSSYEQYF. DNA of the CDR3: TGTGCCAGCAGCTTTAGGCCAGGACAGCTTAGCTCCTACGAGCAGTACTTC.

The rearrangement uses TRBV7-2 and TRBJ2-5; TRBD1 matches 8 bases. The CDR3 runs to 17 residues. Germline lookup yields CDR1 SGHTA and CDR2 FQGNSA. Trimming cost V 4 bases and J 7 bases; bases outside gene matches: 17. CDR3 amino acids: CASSSPGTGLIAVTQYF. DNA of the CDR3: TGTGCCAGCAGCTCCCCCGGGACAGGACTGATTGCGGTGACCCAGTACTTC.

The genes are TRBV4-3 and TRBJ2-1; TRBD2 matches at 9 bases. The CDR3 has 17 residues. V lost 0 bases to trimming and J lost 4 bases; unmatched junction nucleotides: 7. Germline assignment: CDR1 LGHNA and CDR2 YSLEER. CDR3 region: CASSQDRLTSGYNEQFF. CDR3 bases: TGCGCCAGCAGCCAAGATCGGTTGACTAGCGGATACAATGAGCAGTTCTTC.

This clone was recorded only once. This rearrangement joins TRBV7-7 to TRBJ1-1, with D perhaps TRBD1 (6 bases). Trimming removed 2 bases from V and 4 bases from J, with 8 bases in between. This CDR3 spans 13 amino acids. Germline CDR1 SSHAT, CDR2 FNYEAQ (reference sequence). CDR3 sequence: CASSLLQGTEAFF. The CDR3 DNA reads TGTGCCAGCAGCTTATTACAGGGCACTGAAGCTTTCTTT.

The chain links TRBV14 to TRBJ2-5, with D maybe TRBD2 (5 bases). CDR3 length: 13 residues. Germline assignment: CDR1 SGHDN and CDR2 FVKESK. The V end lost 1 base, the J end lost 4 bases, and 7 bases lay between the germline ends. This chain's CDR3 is CASSQAGLETQYF. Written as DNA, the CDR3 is TGTGCCAGCAGCCAAGCGGGATTAGAGACCCAGTACTTC. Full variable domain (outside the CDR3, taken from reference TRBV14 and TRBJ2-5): EAGVTQFPSHSVIEKGQTVTLRCDPISGHDNLYWYRRVMGKEIKFLLHFVKESKQDESGMPNNRFLAERTGGTYSTLKVQPAELEDSGVYFCASSQAGLETQYFGPGTRLLVL.

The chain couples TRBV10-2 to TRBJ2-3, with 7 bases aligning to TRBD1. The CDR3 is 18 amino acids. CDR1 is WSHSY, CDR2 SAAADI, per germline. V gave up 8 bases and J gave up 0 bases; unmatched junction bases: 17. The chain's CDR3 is CASDKFPGQLTSTDTQYF. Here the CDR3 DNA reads TGCGCCAGCGACAAATTCCCGGGACAGTTAACTAGCACAGATACGCAGTATTTT.

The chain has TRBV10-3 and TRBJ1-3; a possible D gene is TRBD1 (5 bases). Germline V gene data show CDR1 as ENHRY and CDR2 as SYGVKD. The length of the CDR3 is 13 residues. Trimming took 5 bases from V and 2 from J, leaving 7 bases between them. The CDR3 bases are TGTGCCATCAGTTCAGGGCCTGGAAACACCATATATTTT. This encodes CAISSGPGNTIYF.

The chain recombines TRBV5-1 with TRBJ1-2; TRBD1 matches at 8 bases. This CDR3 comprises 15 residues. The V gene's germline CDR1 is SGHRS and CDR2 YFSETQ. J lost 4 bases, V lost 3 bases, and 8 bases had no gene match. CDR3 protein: CASSSQTGEAYGYTF. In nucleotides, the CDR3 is TGCGCCAGCAGCTCGCAGACAGGGGAGGCCTATGGCTACACCTTC.

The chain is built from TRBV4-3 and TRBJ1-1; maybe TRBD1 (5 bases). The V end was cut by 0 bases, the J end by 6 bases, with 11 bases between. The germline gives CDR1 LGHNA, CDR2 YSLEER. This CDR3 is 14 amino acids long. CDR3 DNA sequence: TGCGCCAGCAGCCAAGACAGGGCTAGCGCTGAAGCTTTCTTT. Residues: CASSQDRASAEAFF.